The 24 T cell receptor beta chains below come from one sample, sequenced in a study of ipilimumab plus nivolumab after autologous stem cell transplantation (dated by TCRdb to about 2021). The method was the immunoSEQ multiplex PCR assay. TCRdb retrieved this table from immuneACCESS and kept in-frame rearrangements only. Not all clones are present; in checked studies, unresolved V genes account for under half, and no reason is known for the remainder. The sample includes 35,000 to 50,000 clones, with over 75% observed a single time. The ten largest clones represent nearly 0.9% of the sample. The sequencing used PBMCs, collected in a trial of ipilimumab plus nivolumab as post-transplant consolidation. These receptors all stem from a male donor with multiple myeloma.

The gene calls are TRBV27 and TRBJ1-5, with D perhaps TRBD1 (5 bases). V lost 5 bases and J 3 bases, leaving 17 bases between the germline ends. CDR3 length: 16 amino acids. Germline V gives CDR1 MNHEY, CDR2 SMNVEV (reference sequence). The CDR3 here is CASSPRGGTFNQPQHF. The DNA of the CDR3 is TGTGCCAGCAGTCCGCGGGGAGGGACCTTCAATCAGCCCCAGCATTTT.

The chain carries TRBV6-1 and TRBJ1-3; a possible D gene is TRBD1 (5 bases). Trimming stripped 7 bases from V and 1 base from J, with 14 bases between. The CDR3 contains 15 residues. Germline V CDR1 and CDR2: MNHNS, SASEGT. CDR3 bases: TGTGCCAGCACGTTTAGGGGTTCATCTGGAAACACCATATATTTT. Protein sequence: CASTFRGSSGNTIYF.

The chain is built from TRBV18 and TRBJ1-5, with D tentatively TRBD1 (6 bases). The germline V gene has CDR1 KGHSH and CDR2 LQKENI. There are 15 residues in the CDR3. The germline V and J ends were trimmed by 2 bases and 6 bases, with 14 bases remaining between them. In DNA form, the CDR3 reads TGTGCCAGCTCACCAACGGCAGGGGAGGGTCAGCCCCAGCATTTT. Translating gives CASSPTAGEGQPQHF. Full variable domain (missing parts from reference TRBV18 and TRBJ1-5): NAGVMQNPRHLVRRRGQEARLRCSPMKGHSHVYWYRQLPEEGLKFMVYLQKENIIDESGMPKERFSAEFPKEGPSILRIQQVVRGDSAAYFCASSPTAGEGQPQHFGDGTRLSIL.

The chain uses TRBV27 and TRBJ2-1; 9 positions match TRBD2. With V trimmed by 6 bases and J by 5 bases, 5 bases remained unmatched. The CDR3 runs 14 residues. The germline V gene encodes CDR1 MNHEY and CDR2 SMNVEV (reference sequence). The DNA of the CDR3 is TGTGCCAGCAGGTCGCTAGCGGGGCACAATGAGCAGTTCTTC. This encodes CASRSLAGHNEQFF.

The chain joins TRBV28 to TRBJ2-3; D call uncertain. This CDR3 has 13 amino acids. The V gene's germline CDR1 is MDHEN and CDR2 SYDVKM. Trimming cost V 2 bases and J 8 bases, with 11 bases left between them. This chain's CDR3 is CASSLGPTPTQYF. CDR3 nucleotides: TGTGCCAGCAGTTTAGGTCCTACCCCTACGCAGTATTTT.

The chain carries TRBV7-2 and TRBJ2-2; 15 nucleotides agree with TRBD2. The germline gives CDR1 SGHTA, CDR2 FQGNSA. V was clipped by 7 bases and J by 2 bases; unmatched bases: 8. The CDR3 is 18 amino acids. CDR3 loop: CASNPTGLAGGNTGELFF. In nucleotides, the CDR3 is TGTGCCAGCAACCCAACGGGACTAGCGGGGGGAAACACCGGGGAGCTGTTTTTT. The whole variable domain, filled in from reference TRBV7-2 and TRBJ2-2, reads GAGVSQSPSNKVTEKGKDVELRCDPISGHTALYWYRQSLGQGLEFLIYFQGNSAPDKSGLPSDRFSAERTGGSVSTLTIQRTQQEDSAVYLCASNPTGLAGGNTGELFFGEGSRLTVL.

The rearrangement links TRBV6-1 to TRBJ2-3; TRBD2 matches 7 bases. J gave up 4 bases and V 3 bases, and 4 bases lay outside the gene matches. This CDR3 has 14 amino acids. CDR1 and CDR2 (germline): MNHNS, SASEGT. The chain's CDR3 is CASSDGRWPDTQYF. CDR3 sequence (DNA): TGTGCCAGCAGTGACGGGAGGTGGCCAGATACGCAGTATTTT.

The chain has TRBV7-9 and TRBJ1-2, with TRBD1 identical over 7 bases. The V segment lost 4 bases and the J segment 5 bases; nucleotides outside the gene matches: 10. The CDR3 is made up of 15 amino acids. From germline, CDR1 is SEHNR and CDR2 FQNEAQ (reference sequence). The CDR3 DNA sequence: TGTGCCAGCAGCTCCCACAGGGGAGGAGGGTATGGCTACACCTTC. This gives the protein CASSSHRGGGYGYTF.

The chain combines TRBV6-9 with TRBJ2-5; 7 bases line up with TRBD1. The CDR3 sequence is 14 residues long. Trimming removed 4 bases from V and 3 bases from J; junction bases left unmatched: 5. Germline V gene lookup returns CDR1 MNHGY and CDR2 SVAAGI. CDR3 in DNA: TGTGCCAGCAGTTCCCCCGGGACAGAAGAGACCCAGTACTTC. Amino acids: CASSSPGTEETQYF.

In this sample, this clone turned up a few times. The chain employs TRBV9 and TRBJ2-5; D possibly corresponds to TRBD2 (6 bases). The length of the CDR3 is 16 residues. Germline V gives CDR1 SGDLS, CDR2 YYNGEE. V was cut by 0 bases and J by 4 bases, with 16 bases left in between. The CDR3 nucleotides read TGTGCCAGCAGCGTAGGTCCCAGGGTGGGAGGAGAGACCCAGTACTTC. It is translated as CASSVGPRVGGETQYF.

The gene calls are TRBV5-1 and TRBJ2-1, with 11 bases aligning to TRBD2. There are 16 residues in the CDR3. J gave up 0 bases and V 3 bases, and 2 bases lay outside the gene matches. Per germline, CDR1 SGHRS and CDR2 YFSETQ. CDR3: CASSWGLADSYNEQFF. The CDR3 region has the DNA TGCGCCAGCAGCTGGGGACTAGCGGACTCCTACAATGAGCAGTTCTTC.

V and J are TRBV7-3 and TRBJ2-1, with TRBD2 as a possible D gene (6 bases). This CDR3 is built from 15 residues. Germline V gene data show CDR1 as SGHTA and CDR2 as FQGTGA. V dropped 7 bases and J dropped 2 bases, with 15 bases sitting between them. CDR3 protein: CASTPDGEAYNEQFF. The DNA for the CDR3 is TGTGCCAGCACCCCTGACGGGGAGGCCTACAATGAGCAGTTCTTC.

CDR3 DNA sequence: TGTGCCAGCACCACCTCCTACGAGCAGTACTTC. It encodes CASTTSYEQYF. V is TRBV11-2 and J is TRBJ2-7; D gene uncertain. Trimming shortened V by 7 bases and J by 0 bases, and 4 bases separated the two germline ends. This CDR3 is built from 11 residues. The germline CDR1 and CDR2 sequences are SGHAT and FQNNGV.

The CDR3 DNA reads TGTGCCAGCAGTCCGGGACACCGATATAGCAATCAGCCCCAGCATTTT. Translating it yields CASSPGHRYSNQPQHF. V is TRBV2 and J is TRBJ1-5; TRBD1 might be the D (6 bases). The CDR3 has 16 residues. V was clipped by 5 bases and J by 0 bases, with 14 bases between them. Germline V gene sequence: CDR1 SNHLY, CDR2 FYNNEI.

The V gene is TRBV19, the J gene TRBJ2-3, with TRBD2 identical over 16 bases. CDR1 is LNHDA, CDR2 SQIVND, per germline (reference sequence). The CDR3 has 18 amino acids. The V segment lost 5 bases and the J segment 4 bases; nucleotides outside the gene matches: 9. Here the CDR3 DNA reads TGTGCCAGTAGTCCGGGACTAGCGGGGGGGGCCCCGTCAGATACGCAGTATTTT. Translating it yields CASSPGLAGGAPSDTQYF. Based on the CDR3 plus reference TRBV19 and TRBJ2-3, the full variable domain is DGGITQSPKYLFRKEGQNVTLSCEQNLNHDAMYWYRQDPGQGLRLIYYSQIVNDFQKGDIAEGYSVSREKKESFPLTVTSAQKNPTAFYLCASSPGLAGGAPSDTQYFGPGTRLTVL.

This clone was recorded only once. The chain is built from TRBV5-1 and TRBJ2-5, with TRBD2 identical over 12 bases. TRBJ2-7 explains the end of the DNA better; the J call may be wrong. The germline gives CDR1 SGHRS, CDR2 YFSETQ. There are 16 residues in the CDR3. The CDR3, as DNA: TGCGCCAGCAGCGCTGGGACTAGCGGGCGTACCTACGAGCAGTACTTC. Residues: CASSAGTSGRTYEQYF.

The chain links TRBV6-5 to TRBJ2-2, with 7 bases identical to TRBD2. J was trimmed by 5 bases and V by 2 bases; bases with no gene match: 8. The germline gives CDR1 MNHEY, CDR2 SVGAGI. This CDR3 has 16 residues. The CDR3 sequence: CASSYRGGLGTGELFF. The CDR3, as DNA: TGTGCCAGCAGTTACCGGGGAGGGTTAGGGACCGGGGAGCTGTTTTTT.

This chain connects TRBV6-5 to TRBJ1-2, with 9 bases that match TRBD1. V trimming: 6 bases; J trimming: 4 bases; junction bases outside the gene matches: 6. Germline V gene lookup returns CDR1 MNHEY and CDR2 SVGAGI. The CDR3 loop spans 14 amino acids. The CDR3 region is CASRRQGETYGYTF. The DNA of the CDR3 is TGTGCCAGCAGACGACAGGGGGAGACCTATGGCTACACCTTC.

This clone was observed a handful of times. This chain joins TRBV19 and TRBJ1-1, with D possibly being TRBD1 (6 bases). The CDR3 loop spans 14 amino acids. Looked up from germline, CDR1 is LNHDA and CDR2 is SQIVND (reference sequence). Trimming removed 6 bases from V and 7 bases from J, with 18 bases in between. The CDR3 loop reads CASSRSGGLVEAFF. The DNA for the CDR3 is TGTGCCAGTAGCAGGTCGGGGGGGCTGGTTGAAGCTTTCTTT.

The gene calls are TRBV19 and TRBJ1-2; no clear D gene. V lost 2 bases to trimming and J lost 3 bases, with 10 bases between them. CDR1 and CDR2 from the germline V gene are LNHDA and SQIVND (reference sequence). The CDR3 consists of 14 residues. The CDR3 coding sequence is TGTGCCAGTAGTATAAGCGTGGCCGACTATGGCTACACCTTC. Translation: CASSISVADYGYTF.

The table lists this clone with a count of one. The chain recombines TRBV7-6 with TRBJ2-1; possible D gene TRBD2, 6 bases. This CDR3 contains 12 residues. CDR1 and CDR2 from the germline V gene are SGHVS and FNYEAQ. V dropped 8 bases and J dropped 5 bases, with 10 bases sitting between them. CDR3 DNA sequence: TGTGCCAGCGCGGGATGGAACAATGAGCAGTTCTTC. Its translation: CASAGWNNEQFF.

The chain recombines TRBV6-5 with TRBJ1-5; possible D gene TRBD1, 5 bases. Trimming stripped 1 base from V and 4 bases from J, with 11 bases between. The CDR3 loop spans 15 amino acids. Germline V gene sequence: CDR1 MNHEY, CDR2 SVGAGI. In DNA, the CDR3 is TGTGCCAGCAGTTACTTAGGGGCCGGTAATCAGCCCCAGCATTTT. It is translated as CASSYLGAGNQPQHF.

This clone was found once. The V and J genes are TRBV5-1 and TRBJ1-1, with 10 bases that match TRBD1. Germline-derived CDR1 and CDR2 are SGHRS and YFSETQ. J was trimmed by 0 bases and V by 3 bases; bases with no gene match: 5. The CDR3 length is 16 residues. The CDR3 reads CASSSGQGGVNTEAFF. CDR3 nucleotides: TGCGCCAGCAGCTCCGGACAGGGGGGAGTGAACACTGAAGCTTTCTTT.

The chain joins TRBV6-5 to TRBJ1-1; D may be TRBD1 (6 bases). Trimming stripped 0 bases from V and 4 bases from J, with 12 bases between. CDR1 and CDR2 (germline): MNHEY, SVGAGI. The CDR3 covers 15 residues. The chain's CDR3 is CASSYSGGLGTEAFF. CDR3 DNA sequence: TGTGCCAGCAGTTACTCCGGGGGCCTGGGCACTGAAGCTTTCTTT.